These T cell receptor beta chains were read from a single sample in a study of OX40 agonist ivuxolimab in advanced cancers. TCRdb's copy holds only in-frame clones and misses some; the assay was immunoSEQ multiplex PCR. The sample lists 100,000 or so clones, around 91% seen once, with around 0.16% in the top ten. The sequenced sample was CD4+ or CD8+ T cells sorted from blood, obtained in a trial of the OX40 agonist ivuxolimab. These receptors originate from an adult with an advanced solid tumor such as melanoma, head and neck, liver or kidney cancer. Each CDR3 is given with its conserved first and last residue. D genes are given only for firm matches. Size is omitted from some rows. Given values are once, few, many or a class for expanded clones.

j_gene | abundance | d_gene | v_gene | CDR3nt | CDR3aa
TRBJ1-2 | few | - | TRBV7-8 | TGTGCCAGCAGCTTATCGGGCAGTCTCTATGGCTACACCTTC | CASSLSGSLYGYTF
TRBJ1-5 | - | - | TRBV7-8 | TGTGCCAGCAGCTCCCCATATAGCAATCAGCCCCAGCATTTT | CASSSPYSNQPQHF
TRBJ2-7 | - | TRBD2 | TRBV11-3 | TGTGCCAGCAGCCCGACTAGCGGTTCCTACGAGCAGTACTTC | CASSPTSGSYEQYF
TRBJ1-1 | - | - | TRBV7-9 | TGTGCCAGCAGCTTAGTTGTCGGGCAGTTTGAAGCTTTCTTT | CASSLVVGQFEAFF
TRBJ2-3 | - | - | TRBV27 | TGTGCCAGCAGTTTCTCCGGTGTAAGAGATACGCAGTATTTT | CASSFSGVRDTQYF
TRBJ1-6 | - | - | TRBV7-9 | TGTGCCAGCAGCTTAGCGTCAGGGCCACCCCTCCACTTT | CASSLASGPPLHF
TRBJ2-3 | - | - | TRBV5-1 | TGCGCCAGCAGCTTGGAGGAAGTGACAGATACGCAGTATTTT | CASSLEEVTDTQYF
TRBJ1-5 | - | - | TRBV6-5 | TGTGCCAGCAGTAGAAACGGGGAAGGGGGGTCACCCCAGCATTTT | CASSRNGEGGSPQHF
TRBJ2-1 | - | - | TRBV6-6 | TGTGCCAGCAGTTTCTTCGGGAGAGACAATGAGCAGTTCTTC | CASSFFGRDNEQFF
TRBJ1-6 | - | - | TRBV9 | TGTGCCAGCAGCGTAGATTGGGCGAGCTCCTATAATTCACCCCTCCACTTT | CASSVDWASSYNSPLHF
TRBJ2-7 | - | TRBD1 | TRBV19 | TGTGCCAGTAGTATTGGGGGGACAGGCACCTACGAGCAGTACTTC | CASSIGGTGTYEQYF
TRBJ2-7 | - | - | TRBV27 | TGTGCCAGCAGTTTATCCAGGCCGCGAAACACCTACGAGCAGTACTTC | CASSLSRPRNTYEQYF
TRBJ2-2 | - | - | TRBV19 | TGTGCCAGTAGCACCACCCGGACAGTTCAGAACACCGGGGAGCTGTTTTTT | CASSTTRTVQNTGELFF
TRBJ1-1 | - | - | TRBV5-1 | TGCGCCAGCAGCTTTTCGCGTATGAACACTGAAGCTTTCTTT | CASSFSRMNTEAFF
TRBJ2-7 | - | - | TRBV28 | TGTGCCAGCAGTTTACAGGGGACGGGGACCTACGAGCAGTACTTC | CASSLQGTGTYEQYF
TRBJ2-1 | - | TRBD1 | TRBV19 | TGTGCCAGTAGTCCCCGGGACAGACACAATGAGCAGTTCTTC | CASSPRDRHNEQFF
TRBJ2-3 | - | - | TRBV6-5 | TGTGCCAGCAGTTGGGACCATACGCGCCCGGATACGCAGTATTTT | CASSWDHTRPDTQYF
TRBJ2-3 | - | - | TRBV5-1 | TGCGCCAGCAGCTTCCGCCGCCACCCGGGAGGCACAGATACGCAGTATTTT | CASSFRRHPGGTDTQYF
TRBJ1-1 | - | - | TRBV18 | TGTGCCAGCTCACCGTCACAGGCCAGCACTGAAGCTTTCTTT | CASSPSQASTEAFF
TRBJ2-5 | - | TRBD2 | TRBV29-1 | TGCAGCGTTGAGCAATTTGCGGGAGGAGGGGAGACCCAGTACTTC | CSVEQFAGGGETQYF
TRBJ1-4 | - | - | TRBV6-6 | TGTGCCAGCAGCTCACGGGGGGGGCGTTATGAAAAACTGTTTTTT | CASSSRGGRYEKLFF
TRBJ1-3 | - | - | TRBV30 | TGTGCCTGGAGTACCCGGCGCTCTGGAAACACCATATATTTT | CAWSTRRSGNTIYF
TRBJ2-3 | - | - | TRBV10-1 | TGCGCCAGCAGTGTCGGAGATACGCAGTATTTT | CASSVGDTQYF
TRBJ2-7 | once | - | TRBV28 | TGTGCCAGCAGTTTTGACCGACCCCGCTCCTACGAGCAGTACTTC | CASSFDRPRSYEQYF
TRBJ2-7 | - | TRBD1 | TRBV5-1 | TGCGCCAGCAGCGTCGCGCAGGGGGCTTACGAGCAGTACTTC | CASSVAQGAYEQYF
TRBJ2-3 | - | TRBD2 | TRBV19 | TGTGCCAGTAGGTGGCGGGGGGGACCCCTTAGCACAGATACGCAGTATTTT | CASRWRGGPLSTDTQYF
TRBJ2-1 | - | - | TRBV5-1 | TGCGCCAGCGGCCCGGGACTTTTGGGCAATGAGCAGTTCTTC | CASGPGLLGNEQFF
TRBJ1-2 | - | - | TRBV5-1 | TGCGCCAGCAGCTCTCCGGGACAATACTATGGCTACACCTTC | CASSSPGQYYGYTF
TRBJ2-1 | - | - | TRBV4-1 | TGCGCCAGCAGCCCACTAGGGACACCCTACAATGAGCAGTTCTTC | CASSPLGTPYNEQFF
TRBJ2-7 | - | TRBD1 | TRBV27 | TGTGCCAGCAGGAGGGACAGGGAGAGCATCTACGAGCAGTACTTC | CASRRDRESIYEQYF
TRBJ2-7 | - | TRBD1 | TRBV6-5 | TGTGCCAGCAGGCAGGGGGCAGGTGGCGAGCAGTACTTC | CASRQGAGGEQYF
TRBJ2-1 | - | TRBD1 | TRBV6-1 | TGTGCCAGCAGTGACCGGGACAGGGGAACCATCGAGCAGTTCTTC | CASSDRDRGTIEQFF
TRBJ1-6 | - | - | TRBV7-6 | TGTGCCAGCAGCATAGAGGAGAATTCACCCCTCCACTTT | CASSIEENSPLHF
TRBJ2-2 | - | TRBD2 | TRBV19 | TGTGCCAGTAGTATCAAACTAGCGGCCGGGGAGCTGTTTTTT | CASSIKLAAGELFF
TRBJ2-5 | - | - | TRBV19 | TGTGCCAGTAGTATAGCGGGCGAGACCCAGTACTTC | CASSIAGETQYF
TRBJ2-1 | - | TRBD1 | TRBV7-8 | TGTGCCAGCAGCTTGCGCGACAGGGCCTACAATGAGCAGTTCTTC | CASSLRDRAYNEQFF
TRBJ2-7 | - | TRBD1 | TRBV6-5 | TGTGCCAGCGCCAAGACAGGGTTAGACTACGAGCAGTACTTC | CASAKTGLDYEQYF
TRBJ2-6 | - | - | TRBV23-1 | TGCGCCAGCGGGGATTCCAACTCTGGGGCCAACGTCCTGACTTTC | CASGDSNSGANVLTF
TRBJ1-2 | - | TRBD1 | TRBV28 | TGTGCCAGCAGCGAGACAGGGAACTATGGCTACACCTTC | CASSETGNYGYTF
TRBJ2-3 | - | - | TRBV18 | TGTGCCAGCTCAAGGGGAATAGCGGACACAGATACGCAGTATTTT | CASSRGIADTDTQYF
TRBJ1-1 | - | - | TRBV5-1 | TGCGCCAGCAGCTTCGTAGCGCAGACTAACGGGGGTGGAGCTTTCTTT | CASSFVAQTNGGGAFF
TRBJ2-7 | once | - | TRBV6-1 | TGTGCCAGCAGTGCCTACTTCTACGAGCAGTACTTC | CASSAYFYEQYF
TRBJ1-1 | few | - | TRBV25-1 | TGTGCCAGCAGTACCAAACAGAAGATGAACACTGAAGCTTTCTTT | CASSTKQKMNTEAFF
TRBJ1-2 | few | - | TRBV11-2 | TGTGCCAGCAGCTTAGGGACATATGGCTACACCTTC | CASSLGTYGYTF
TRBJ1-6 | - | - | TRBV4-2 | TGTGCCAGCAGCCAAGTATACCCCGGGGGACACCGGAGGGATTCACCCCTCCACTTT | CASSQVYPGGHRRDSPLHF
TRBJ2-7 | - | - | TRBV28 | TGTGCCAGCAGTTTCCCCGGGCAATTATGGGAGCAGTACTTC | CASSFPGQLWEQYF
TRBJ1-1 | - | - | TRBV18 | TGTGCCAGCTCACCACTGCCAGGGCAGGAAGCTTTCTTT | CASSPLPGQEAFF
TRBJ1-2 | - | - | TRBV19 | TGTGCCAGTACTTTCGGTTTGAGGTATGGCTACACCTTC | CASTFGLRYGYTF
TRBJ2-7 | - | - | TRBV7-2 | TGTGCCAGCAGCTCCCGGACAGCTTACGAGCAGTACTTC | CASSSRTAYEQYF
TRBJ1-2 | once | - | TRBV28 | TGTGCCAGCAGTACCAGGACGCGGGGCTATGGCTACACCTTC | CASSTRTRGYGYTF
TRBJ2-1 | - | TRBD2 | TRBV18 | TGTGCCAGCTCACCTACCCGACTAGCGGCCTCCTACAATGAGCAGTTCTTC | CASSPTRLAASYNEQFF
TRBJ1-2 | - | - | TRBV5-1 | TGCGCCAGCAGCGCAGTTAGGGATGGCTATGGCTACACCTTC | CASSAVRDGYGYTF
TRBJ2-1 | - | TRBD2 | TRBV11-3 | TGTGCCAGCAGCCGGGGAGGGAGTAATGAGCAGTTCTTC | CASSRGGSNEQFF